This TCR beta chain was retrieved from a study of vaccination and CD4 T cells after COVID-19. Study as a whole: Investigators drew the post-COVID samples a median approximately 100 days after diagnosis, with a range of 35 to 161. General study findings and limits: In median terms, SARS-CoV-2-reactive clonotypes went from approximately 21 to 38, a nonsignificant rise. The authors identified 304 of 307 vaccine-specific clones in convalescent patients as spike mono-reactive.

The CDR3 length is 12 residues. The germline V gene encodes CDR1 DFQATT and CDR2 SNEGSKA (reference sequence). Trimming cost V 3 bases and J 4 bases, with 9 bases left between them. Researchers used the Oncomine TCR Beta short-read assay to sequence DNA from cultured CD4+ T cells. In this case, cultured CD4+ T cells provided the extracted genomic DNA. TCRdb analysed the PCR reads with MiXCR anew, one entry per CDR3 protein. Of more than 8,000 distinct CDR3 sequences listed, around 18% were seen once; the top ten hold around 21%. By sample share, this clonotype is medium-sized. Antigen specificity is unknown. Treatment defined: approximately 9-day PBMC culture with coronavirus spike peptide pools or control peptides (ViraFEST assay).

This receptor was identified in a human donor who had recovered from COVID-19. The chain has TRBV20-1 and TRBJ1-1; D is unclear. This specimen was CD4+ T cells from blood, cultured in vitro, taken after SARS-CoV-2 vaccination. The CDR3 DNA reads TGCAGTGCTAGTGAACGCTCCACTGAAGCTTTCTTT. This translates into CSASERSTEAFF.